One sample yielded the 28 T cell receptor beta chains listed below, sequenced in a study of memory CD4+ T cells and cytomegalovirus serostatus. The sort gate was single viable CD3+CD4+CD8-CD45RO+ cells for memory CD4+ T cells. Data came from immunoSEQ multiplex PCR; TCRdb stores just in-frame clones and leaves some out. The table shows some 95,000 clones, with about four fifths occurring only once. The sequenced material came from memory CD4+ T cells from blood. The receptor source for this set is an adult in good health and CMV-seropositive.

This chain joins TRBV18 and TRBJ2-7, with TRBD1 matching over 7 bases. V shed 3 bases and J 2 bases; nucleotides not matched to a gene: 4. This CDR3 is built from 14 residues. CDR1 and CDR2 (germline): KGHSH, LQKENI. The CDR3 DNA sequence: TGTGCCAGCTCACCGGGGGACAGCACCTACGAGCAGTACTTC. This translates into CASSPGDSTYEQYF.

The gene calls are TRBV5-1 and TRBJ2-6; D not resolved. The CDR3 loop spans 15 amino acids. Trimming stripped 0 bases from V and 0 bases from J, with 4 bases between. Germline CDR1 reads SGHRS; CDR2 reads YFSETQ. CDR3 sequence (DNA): TGCGCCAGCAGCTTGGAGGGCTCTGGGGCCAACGTCCTGACTTTC. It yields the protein CASSLEGSGANVLTF.

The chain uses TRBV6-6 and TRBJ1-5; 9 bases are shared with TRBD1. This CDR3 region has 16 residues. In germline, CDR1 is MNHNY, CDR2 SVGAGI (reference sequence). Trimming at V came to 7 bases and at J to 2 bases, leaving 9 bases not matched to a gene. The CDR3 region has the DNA TGTGCCAGCACCTCCCCACAGGGGGCAGGCAATCAGCCCCAGCATTTT. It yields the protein CASTSPQGAGNQPQHF.

The CDR3, as DNA: TGCGCCAGCAGCTCCAAGAACAGGGAAAACCGCTACAATGAGCAGTTCTTC. Protein sequence: CASSSKNRENRYNEQFF. The V and J genes are TRBV5-1 and TRBJ2-1, with D possibly being TRBD1 (6 bases). With 3 bases removed from V and 3 bases from J, the gap between germline ends came to 19 bases. The length of the CDR3 is 17 residues. The germline CDR1 and CDR2 sequences are SGHRS and YFSETQ.

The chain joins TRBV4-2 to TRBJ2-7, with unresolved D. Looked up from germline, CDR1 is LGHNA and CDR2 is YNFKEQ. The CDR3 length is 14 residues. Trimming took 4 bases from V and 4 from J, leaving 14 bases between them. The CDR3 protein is CASSRAGVSYEQYF. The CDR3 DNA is TGTGCCAGCAGCCGGGCTGGCGTGAGTTACGAGCAGTACTTC.

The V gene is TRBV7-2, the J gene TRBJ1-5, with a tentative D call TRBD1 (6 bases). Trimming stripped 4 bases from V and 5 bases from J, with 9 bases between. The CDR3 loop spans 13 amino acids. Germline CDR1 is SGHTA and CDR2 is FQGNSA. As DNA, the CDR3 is TGTGCCAGCAGCTATAACAGGGATCAGCCCCAGCATTTT. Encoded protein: CASSYNRDQPQHF.

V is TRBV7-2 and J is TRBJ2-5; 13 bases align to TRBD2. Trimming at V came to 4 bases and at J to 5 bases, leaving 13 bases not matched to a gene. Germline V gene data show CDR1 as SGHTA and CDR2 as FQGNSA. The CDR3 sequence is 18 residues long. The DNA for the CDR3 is TGTGCCAGCAGCTCACCCCCCGGGACTAGCGGGATTTGGGAGACCCAGTACTTC. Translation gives CASSSPPGTSGIWETQYF.

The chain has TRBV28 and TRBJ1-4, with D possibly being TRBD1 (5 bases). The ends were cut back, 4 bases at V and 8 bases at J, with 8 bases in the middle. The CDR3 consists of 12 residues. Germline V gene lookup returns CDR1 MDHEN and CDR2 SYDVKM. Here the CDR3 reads CASSWGVEKLFF. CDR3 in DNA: TGTGCCAGCAGTTGGGGGGTGGAAAAACTGTTTTTT.

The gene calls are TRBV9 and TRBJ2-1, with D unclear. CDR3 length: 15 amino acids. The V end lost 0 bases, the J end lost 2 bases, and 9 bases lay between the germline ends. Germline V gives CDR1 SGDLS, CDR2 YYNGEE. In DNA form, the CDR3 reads TGTGCCAGCAGCGTAGACCCGTTCCCCTACAATGAGCAGTTCTTC. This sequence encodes CASSVDPFPYNEQFF.

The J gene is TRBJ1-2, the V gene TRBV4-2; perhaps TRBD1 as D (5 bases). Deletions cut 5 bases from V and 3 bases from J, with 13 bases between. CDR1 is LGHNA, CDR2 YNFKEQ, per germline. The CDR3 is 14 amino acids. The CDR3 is CASSLALGDYGYTF. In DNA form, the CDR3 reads TGTGCCAGCAGCTTGGCCCTGGGGGACTATGGCTACACCTTC.

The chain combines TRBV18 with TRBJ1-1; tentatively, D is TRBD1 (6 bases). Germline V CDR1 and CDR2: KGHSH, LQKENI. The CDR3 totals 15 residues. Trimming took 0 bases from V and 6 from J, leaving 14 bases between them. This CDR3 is CASSPPGRGDSEAFF. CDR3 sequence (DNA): TGTGCCAGCTCACCACCGGGAAGGGGGGATTCTGAAGCTTTCTTT.

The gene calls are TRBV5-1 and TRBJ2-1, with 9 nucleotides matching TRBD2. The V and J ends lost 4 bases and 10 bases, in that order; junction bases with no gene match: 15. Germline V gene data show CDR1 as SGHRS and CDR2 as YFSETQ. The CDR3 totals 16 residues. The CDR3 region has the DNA TGCGCCAGCAGCGCCGGGGGAGGCGGGAGGGCTGGAGAGCAGTTCTTC. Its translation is CASSAGGGGRAGEQFF.

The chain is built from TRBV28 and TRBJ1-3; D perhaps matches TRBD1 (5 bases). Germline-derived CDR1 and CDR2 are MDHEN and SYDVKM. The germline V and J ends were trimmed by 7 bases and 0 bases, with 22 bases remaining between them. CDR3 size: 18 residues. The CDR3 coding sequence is TGTGCCAGCAAGCGATGGGGCCGGGACCTGGGCTCTGGAAACACCATATATTTT. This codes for CASKRWGRDLGSGNTIYF. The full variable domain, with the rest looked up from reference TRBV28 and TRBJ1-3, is DVKVTQSSRYLVKRTGEKVFLECVQDMDHENMFWYRQDPGLGLRLIYFSYDVKMKEKGDIPEGYSVSREKKERFSLILESASTNQTSMYLCASKRWGRDLGSGNTIYFGEGSWLTVV.

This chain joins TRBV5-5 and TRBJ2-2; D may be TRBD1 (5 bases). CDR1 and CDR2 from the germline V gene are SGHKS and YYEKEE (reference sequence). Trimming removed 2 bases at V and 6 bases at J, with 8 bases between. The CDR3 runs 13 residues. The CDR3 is CASSFGASGELFF. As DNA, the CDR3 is TGTGCCAGCAGCTTTGGGGCCTCCGGGGAGCTGTTTTTT.

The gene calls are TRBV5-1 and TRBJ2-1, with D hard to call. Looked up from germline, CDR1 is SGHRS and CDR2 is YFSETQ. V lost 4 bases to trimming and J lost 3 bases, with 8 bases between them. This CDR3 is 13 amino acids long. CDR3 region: CASSPNDYNEQFF. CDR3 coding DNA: TGCGCCAGCAGCCCGAACGACTACAATGAGCAGTTCTTC.

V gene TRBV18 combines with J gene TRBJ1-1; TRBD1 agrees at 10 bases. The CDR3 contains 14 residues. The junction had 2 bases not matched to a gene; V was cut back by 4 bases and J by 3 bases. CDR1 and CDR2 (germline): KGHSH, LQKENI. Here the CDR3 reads CASSQDRGYTEAFF. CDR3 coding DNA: TGTGCCAGCTCACAGGACAGGGGGTACACTGAAGCTTTCTTT. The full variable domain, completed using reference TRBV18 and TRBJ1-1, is NAGVMQNPRHLVRRRGQEARLRCSPMKGHSHVYWYRQLPEEGLKFMVYLQKENIIDESGMPKERFSAEFPKEGPSILRIQQVVRGDSAAYFCASSQDRGYTEAFFGQGTRLTVV.

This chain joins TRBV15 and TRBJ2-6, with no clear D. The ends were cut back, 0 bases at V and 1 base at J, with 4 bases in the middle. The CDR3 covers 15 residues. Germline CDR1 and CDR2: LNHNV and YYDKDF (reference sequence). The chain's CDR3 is CATSRDWSGANVLTF. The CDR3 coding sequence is TGTGCCACCAGCAGAGATTGGTCTGGGGCCAACGTCCTGACTTTC.

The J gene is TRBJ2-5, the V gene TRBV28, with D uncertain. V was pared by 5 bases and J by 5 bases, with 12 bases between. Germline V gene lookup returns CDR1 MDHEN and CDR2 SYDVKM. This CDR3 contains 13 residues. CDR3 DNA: TGTGCCAGCAGTCCAGTCACGGCCGAGACCCAGTACTTC. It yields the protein CASSPVTAETQYF.

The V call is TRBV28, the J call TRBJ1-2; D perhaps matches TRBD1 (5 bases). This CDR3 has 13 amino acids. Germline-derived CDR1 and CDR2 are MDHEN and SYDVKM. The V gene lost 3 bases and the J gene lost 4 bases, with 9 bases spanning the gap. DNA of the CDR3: TGTGCCAGCAGTTTGGGCAGGGCCTATGGCTACACCTTC. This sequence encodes CASSLGRAYGYTF.

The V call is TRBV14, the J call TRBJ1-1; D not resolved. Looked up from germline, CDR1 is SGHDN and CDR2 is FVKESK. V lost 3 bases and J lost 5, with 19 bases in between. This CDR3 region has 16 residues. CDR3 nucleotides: TGTGCCAGCAGCCACCTCCGGTGGGCAGAGGGTACTGAAGCTTTCTTT. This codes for CASSHLRWAEGTEAFF.

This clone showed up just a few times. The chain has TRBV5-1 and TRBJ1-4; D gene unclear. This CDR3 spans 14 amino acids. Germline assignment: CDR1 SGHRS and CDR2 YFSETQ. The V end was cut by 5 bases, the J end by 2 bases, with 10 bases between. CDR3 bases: TGCGCCAGCAGAGATGGATCCACTAATGAAAAACTGTTTTTT. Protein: CASRDGSTNEKLFF.

For the CDR3, the DNA is TGTGCCAGCAGACGGGACGGTACTTACGAGCAGTACTTC. Its protein is CASRRDGTYEQYF. J is TRBJ2-7 and V is TRBV2; D assignment may be TRBD1 or TRBD2 (5 bases each). The germline CDR1 and CDR2 sequences are SNHLY and FYNNEI. The length of the CDR3 is 13 residues. The V end lost 6 bases, the J end lost 4 bases, and 13 bases lay between the germline ends.

CDR3 in amino acids: CASSRRQSYEQYF. The CDR3 region has the DNA TGTGCCAGCAGTAGGCGGCAATCCTACGAGCAGTACTTC. The chain has TRBV2 and TRBJ2-7; D unclear. This CDR3 spans 13 amino acids. CDR1 and CDR2 (germline): SNHLY, FYNNEI. Trimming took 5 bases from V and 1 from J, leaving 9 bases between them.

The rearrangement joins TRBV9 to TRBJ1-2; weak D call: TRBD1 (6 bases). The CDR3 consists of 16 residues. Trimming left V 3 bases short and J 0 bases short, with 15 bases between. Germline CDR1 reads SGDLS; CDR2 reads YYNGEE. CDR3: CASSAHRDTSNYGYTF. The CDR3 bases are TGTGCCAGCAGCGCCCACAGGGACACCTCTAACTATGGCTACACCTTC.

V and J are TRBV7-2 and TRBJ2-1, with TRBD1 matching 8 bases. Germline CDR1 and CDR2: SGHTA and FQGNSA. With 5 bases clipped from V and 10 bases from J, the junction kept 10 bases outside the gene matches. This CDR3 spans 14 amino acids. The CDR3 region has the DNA TGTGCCAGCAGCCCGAGGGACAGGCTTGGGGAGCAGTTCTTC. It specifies CASSPRDRLGEQFF. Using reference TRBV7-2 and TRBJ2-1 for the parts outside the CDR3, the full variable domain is GAGVSQSPSNKVTEKGKDVELRCDPISGHTALYWYRQSLGQGLEFLIYFQGNSAPDKSGLPSDRFSAERTGGSVSTLTIQRTQQEDSAVYLCASSPRDRLGEQFFGPGTRLTVL.

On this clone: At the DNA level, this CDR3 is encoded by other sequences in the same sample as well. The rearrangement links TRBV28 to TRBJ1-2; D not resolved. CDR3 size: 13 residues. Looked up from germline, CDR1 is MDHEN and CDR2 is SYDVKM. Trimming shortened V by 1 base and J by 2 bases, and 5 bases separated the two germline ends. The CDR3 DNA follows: TGTGCCAGCAGTTTATTAGGAAACTATGGCTACACCTTC. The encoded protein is CASSLLGNYGYTF.

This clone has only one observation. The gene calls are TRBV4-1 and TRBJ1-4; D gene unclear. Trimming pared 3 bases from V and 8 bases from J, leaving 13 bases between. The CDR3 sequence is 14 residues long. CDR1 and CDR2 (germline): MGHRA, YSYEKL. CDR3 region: CASSQGRSEEKLFF. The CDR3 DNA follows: TGCGCCAGCAGCCAGGGCCGATCGGAGGAAAAACTGTTTTTT.

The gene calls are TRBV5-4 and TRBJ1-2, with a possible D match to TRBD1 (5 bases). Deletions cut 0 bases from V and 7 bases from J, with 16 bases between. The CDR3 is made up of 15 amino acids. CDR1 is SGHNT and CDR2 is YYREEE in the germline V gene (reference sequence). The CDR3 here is CASSLELRGGSGYTF. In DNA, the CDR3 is TGTGCCAGCAGCTTGGAGCTCCGGGGGGGAAGTGGCTACACCTTC. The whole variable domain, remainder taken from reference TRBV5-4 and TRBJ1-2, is ETGVTQSPTHLIKTRGQQVTLRCSSQSGHNTVSWYQQALGQGPQFIFQYYREEENGRGNFPPRFSGLQFPNYSSELNVNALELDDSALYLCASSLELRGGSGYTFGSGTRLTVV.